This T cell receptor (beta chain) was documented in a study of blood T cell repertoires in COVID-19. The overall study: The analysed material was cDNA or gDNA that came from T cells, B-cell-depleted T cells, or PBMCs.

The CDR3 covers 15 residues. CDR1 and CDR2 (germline): SGDLS, YYNGEE. The ends were cut back, 2 bases at V and 4 bases at J, with 15 bases in the middle. In the study's own analysis: Amplification from reference gene primers served as the basis for estimated nucleated cell counts. Sequenced by immunoSEQ multiplex PCR; TCRdb stores in-frame clones only, minus some. The V and J calls and clone size were taken over from that table, and D and trimming were inferred from the DNA. Seen here are roughly 220,000 clones, 70% to 90% observed once, and the top ten hold over 3%. The specimen sequenced was PBMCs or T cells enriched from blood (not recorded which). The sequence derives from a woman aged 40-49 years with acute COVID-19. The chain combines TRBV9 with TRBJ1-1; D is possibly TRBD1 (5 bases). CDR3 coding DNA: TGTGCCAGCAGCGTTCTTAGAGGGGAGGTCACTGAAGCTTTCTTT. Amino acid sequence: CASSVLRGEVTEAFF.